These 14 T cell receptor beta chains were sequenced from one sample in a study of T-cell reconstitution after alpha-beta-depleted transplantation in children. Library preparation (for TCRbeta) was performed with unique molecular identifiers. Each CDR3 protein is one row after TCRdb ran MiXCR on the PCR reads. Of almost 600,000 distinct CDR3 sequences in the sample, roughly a quarter were seen once. The material sequenced was PBMCs, taken before TCRalphabeta/CD19-depleted stem cell transplant. The receptors stem from a boy in the first two years of life with Wiskott-Aldrich syndrome, due to receive a stem cell transplant.

There are a few counts of this clonotype. V and J are TRBV20-1 and TRBJ1-2, with D perhaps TRBD1 (5 bases). V was trimmed by 6 bases and J by 1 base, leaving 9 bases between them. CDR1 and CDR2 from the germline V gene are DFQATT and SNEGSKA (reference sequence). The length of the CDR3 is 12 residues. The CDR3 reads CSADSGNYGYTF. CDR3 nucleotide sequence: TGCAGTGCCGACAGCGGTAACTATGGCTACACCTTC.

J is TRBJ2-7 and V is TRBV4-1, with D unresolved. CDR3 size: 15 residues. Germline V gives CDR1 MGHRA, CDR2 YSYEKL. The ends were cut back, 6 bases at V and 2 bases at J, with 17 bases in the middle. In DNA, the CDR3 is TGCGCCAGCAGACAACTCCATCTGAGAACCTACGAGCAGTACTTC. Translating it yields CASRQLHLRTYEQYF.

The table lists this clonotype with a few counts. The chain links TRBV7-9 to TRBJ2-5; TRBD2 agrees at 8 bases. Germline V gene lookup returns CDR1 SEHNR and CDR2 FQNEAQ (reference sequence). The CDR3 covers 17 residues. The ends lost 2 bases at V and 5 bases at J; junction bases unmatched: 13. The CDR3 DNA sequence: TGTGCCAGCAGCTTACTCTCCGGGAGGGCCCTCTGGGAGACCCAGTACTTC. Translated: CASSLLSGRALWETQYF.

This chain links TRBV12-3 or TRBV12-4 with TRBJ1-1; no clear D gene. Trimming took off 1 base at V and 1 base at J, with 7 bases between the two ends. This CDR3 is built from 14 residues. Here the CDR3 reads CASSLVGWNTEAFF. The DNA for the CDR3 is TGTGCCAGCAGTTTAGTCGGCTGGAACACTGAAGCTTTCTTT.

The rearrangement joins TRBV28 to TRBJ2-3, with TRBD2 matching over 8 bases. Per germline, CDR1 MDHEN and CDR2 SYDVKM. The CDR3 covers 13 residues. The trim removed 8 bases at V and 7 bases at J, leaving 8 bases unmatched. The CDR3 DNA follows: TGTGCCAGCGGGGGCGGGAGGTCATATACGCAGTATTTT. Its translation is CASGGGRSYTQYF. Full variable domain (missing parts from reference TRBV28 and TRBJ2-3): DVKVTQSSRYLVKRTGEKVFLECVQDMDHENMFWYRQDPGLGLRLIYFSYDVKMKEKGDIPEGYSVSREKKERFSLILESASTNQTSMYLCASGGGRSYTQYFGPGTRLTVL.

This clonotype turned up a few times. V usage is TRBV27 and J usage is TRBJ2-7; perhaps TRBD1 as D (6 bases). V dropped 5 bases and J dropped 2 bases, with 13 bases sitting between them. The germline CDR1 and CDR2 sequences are MNHEY and SMNVEV (reference sequence). The CDR3 is 14 amino acids. DNA for the CDR3: TGTGCCAGCAGTGCCCTACAGGGCCCCTACGAGCAGTACTTC. This encodes CASSALQGPYEQYF.

This chain uses TRBV25-1 with TRBJ1-2, with D possibly matching TRBD1 (6 bases). Germline V gene lookup returns CDR1 MGHDK and CDR2 SYGVNS. This CDR3 is built from 13 residues. V shed 2 bases and J shed 8 bases, with 12 bases lying between them. Written as DNA, the CDR3 is TGTGCCAGCAGTGAAGCAGGGGAGAGAGGCTACACCTTC. It specifies CASSEAGERGYTF.

This clonotype was seen only a few times. The chain is built from TRBV10-3 and TRBJ2-1, with TRBD1 matching 11 bases. Germline values: CDR1 ENHRY, CDR2 SYGVKD. V was pared by 7 bases and J by 8 bases, with 4 bases of the junction left unmatched. This CDR3 has 13 amino acids. CDR3 sequence: CAITGQGADEQFF. CDR3 nucleotide sequence: TGTGCCATCACAGGACAGGGGGCGGATGAGCAGTTCTTC.

This chain links TRBV5-1 with TRBJ2-5; D is perhaps TRBD2 (5 bases). The CDR3 loop spans 14 amino acids. Trimming removed 4 bases from V and 2 bases from J, with 12 bases in between. Germline V gene sequence: CDR1 SGHRS, CDR2 YFSETQ. The CDR3 reads CASSTGLSQETQYF. DNA of the CDR3: TGCGCCAGCAGCACGGGGTTGTCTCAAGAGACCCAGTACTTC.

Only a few counts were recorded for this clonotype. The junction shows a germline mismatch at one end, possibly a read error. V usage is TRBV3-1 and J usage is TRBJ2-2; D remains unclear. This CDR3 comprises 16 residues. Per germline, CDR1 LGHDT and CDR2 YNNKEL (reference sequence). CDR3 sequence: CASSQAPNSVTGELFF. CDR3 coding DNA: TGTGCCAGCAGTCAAGCCCCTAACAGCGTCACCGGGGAGCTGTTTTTT. Variable domain in full (rest from reference TRBV3-1 and TRBJ2-2): DTAVSQTPKYLVTQMGNDKSIKCEQNLGHDTMYWYKQDSKKFLKIMFSYNNKELIINETVPNRFSPKSPDKAHLNLHINSLELGDSAVYFCASSQAPNSVTGELFFGEGSRLTVL.

CDR3 loop: CASSQDGSGSRSGELFF. The CDR3 DNA is TGCGCCAGCAGCCAAGATGGTAGCGGGAGTAGGTCCGGGGAGCTGTTTTTT. The rearrangement joins TRBV4-1 to TRBJ2-2; 9 nucleotides agree with TRBD2. There are 17 residues in the CDR3. Germline V gene sequence: CDR1 MGHRA, CDR2 YSYEKL. The V gene end was trimmed by 0 bases and the J gene end by 6 bases; junction bases not matched to a gene: 8.

This clonotype was recorded a few times. V usage is TRBV11-2 and J usage is TRBJ2-7; no firm D call. Per the germline V gene, CDR1 is SGHAT and CDR2 is FQNNGV. This CDR3 region has 15 residues. V dropped 0 bases and J dropped 3 bases, with 12 bases sitting between them. The CDR3: CASSLDHRQRYEQYF. In DNA form, the CDR3 reads TGTGCCAGCAGCTTAGATCATCGGCAGCGCTACGAGCAGTACTTC.

The rearrangement links TRBV12-3 or TRBV12-4 to TRBJ2-2; TRBD2 agrees at 8 bases. The CDR3 has 17 residues. J lost 6 bases, V lost 6 bases, and 15 bases had no gene match. The DNA of the CDR3 is TGTGCCAGCAGCCGAACCCGGGGACTAGAGGGGGCCGGGGAGCTGTTTTTT. It yields the protein CASSRTRGLEGAGELFF.

A single count supports this clonotype. The chain's CDR3 is CASSFYRTVWDEQFF. In DNA form, the CDR3 reads TGCGCCAGCAGCTTTTACAGGACAGTTTGGGATGAGCAGTTCTTC. V gene TRBV5-1 combines with J gene TRBJ2-1, with D possibly matching TRBD1 (6 bases). CDR1 and CDR2 from the germline V gene are SGHRS and YFSETQ. The CDR3 totals 15 residues. V lost 2 bases and J 8 bases, leaving 17 bases between the germline ends.